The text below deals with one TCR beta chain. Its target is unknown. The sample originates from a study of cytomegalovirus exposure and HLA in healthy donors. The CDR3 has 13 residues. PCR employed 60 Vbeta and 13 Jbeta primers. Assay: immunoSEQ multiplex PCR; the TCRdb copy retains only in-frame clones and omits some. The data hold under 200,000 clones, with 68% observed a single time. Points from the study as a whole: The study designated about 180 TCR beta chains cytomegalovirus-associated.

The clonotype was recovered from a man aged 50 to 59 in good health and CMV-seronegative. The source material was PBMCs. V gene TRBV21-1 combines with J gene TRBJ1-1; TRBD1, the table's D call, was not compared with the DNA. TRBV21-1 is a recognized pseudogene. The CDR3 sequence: CASRTEASTEAFF. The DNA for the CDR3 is TGTGCCAGTCGGACAGAAGCTAGCACTGAAGCTTTCTTT.